The rows below give T cell receptor beta chains drawn from one sample of a study of blood T cell repertoires in COVID-19. Sequencing was performed with immunoSEQ multiplex PCR; in TCRdb, only in-frame clones are kept and a portion is missing. Of roughly 120,000 clones in the sample, less than 75% were seen once. The sample was peripheral blood. The receptors originated from a woman aged 60-75 years with acute or convalescent COVID-19. Each CDR3 is given with its conserved first and last residue. The D gene is left open where the match is weak. The size field is filled for only some rows; it gives once, few, many or a size class.

d_call clone_size j_call v_call cdr3_nt cdr3_aa
. once TRBJ2-5 TRBV23-1 TGCGCCAGCAGTCAGGCAGGGTACCAAGAGACCCAGTACTTC CASSQAGYQETQYF
. . TRBJ1-1 TRBV10-2 TGCGCCAGCGGAGACGGGATGAACACTGAAGCTTTCTTT CASGDGMNTEAFF
TRBD2 . TRBJ2-2 TRBV4-1 TGCGCCAGCAGCCAAGTTCTAGCGGGGGGGACCGGGGAGCTGTTTTTT CASSQVLAGGTGELFF
TRBD2 . TRBJ2-7 TRBV6-2/TRBV6-3 TGTGCCAGCAGTTACGGGCAGCGGGGCACCTACGAGCAGTACTTC CASSYGQRGTYEQYF
. once TRBJ1-2 TRBV4-3 TGCGCCAGCAGCCAAGACAAAATACCGGATGGCTACACCTTC CASSQDKIPDGYTF
. . TRBJ1-3 TRBV10-3 TGTGCCATCAGTCTAGAGGGTAGAACCATATATTTT CAISLEGRTIYF
TRBD1 . TRBJ2-5 TRBV11-2 TGTGCCAGCAGCCAGGGGGTGGCCCAGTACTTC CASSQGVAQYF
. . TRBJ1-5 TRBV2 TGTGCCAGCAGTTCCGGAATGCAGACTCGGCAGCCCCAGCATTTT CASSSGMQTRQPQHF
. once TRBJ2-1 TRBV28 TGTGCCAGCAGTGACCCCGGGAGAGGTGAGCAGTTCTTC CASSDPGRGEQFF
. . TRBJ1-5 TRBV28 TGTGCCAGCAGTCAACCGAGGGTTGGCAATCAGCCCCAGCATTTT CASSQPRVGNQPQHF
. . TRBJ1-5 TRBV3-1/TRBV3-2 TGTGCCAGCAGCCAAGGGCAGAAGAATCAGCCCCAGCATTTT CASSQGQKNQPQHF
. . TRBJ2-5 TRBV25-1 TGTGCCAGCAGTGAATTGGGGGGTGAGACCCAGTACTTC CASSELGGETQYF
TRBD1 . TRBJ2-1 TRBV14 TGTGCCAGCAGCCATCTAGGGGGCACCTACAATGAGCAGTTCTTC CASSHLGGTYNEQFF
TRBD1 . TRBJ2-5 TRBV28 TGTGCCAGCAGCAAGACAGGGCCCGAGACCCAGTACTTC CASSKTGPETQYF
. . TRBJ2-7 TRBV29-1 TGCAGCGCAAACAGGGAGGGGTACGAGCAGTACTTC CSANREGYEQYF
. . TRBJ2-6 TRBV6-1 TGTGCCAGCAGTGGAGGGATAGGGAAGATTAGGTCTGGGGCCAACGTCCTGACTTTC CASSGGIGKIRSGANVLTF
TRBD1 . TRBJ1-1 TRBV14 TGTGCCAGCAGGGGACAGCGACAGAACACTGAAGCTTTCTTT CASRGQRQNTEAFF